Each of the 2 T cell receptor beta chains below was sequenced from the same sample in a study of T cell responses to AZD1222 COVID-19 vaccine. This table comes from immunoSEQ multiplex PCR, and its TCRdb copy is limited to in-frame clones, with some not included. The table shows around 130,000 clones, with approximately 85% occurring only once. Here the sequenced sample was peripheral blood, taken on day 0 of AZD1222 vaccination. The receptors were gathered from an adult in good health.

The chain has TRBV7-2 and TRBJ1-2; maybe TRBD1 (5 bases). Germline V gives CDR1 SGHTA, CDR2 FQGNSA. CDR3 length: 13 residues. The germline V and J ends were trimmed by 1 base and 3 bases, with 6 bases remaining between them. The CDR3 DNA reads as TGTGCCAGCAGCTTAGAGACAGACTATGGCTACACCTTC. Protein: CASSLETDYGYTF.

The chain couples TRBV7-2 to TRBJ2-7, with 11 bases identical to TRBD2. CDR1 is SGHTA, CDR2 FQGNSA, per germline. The J segment lost 4 bases and the V segment lost 5 bases, leaving 7 bases of the junction unmatched. This CDR3 comprises 15 residues. The chain's CDR3 is CASSLGLAGGYEQYF. The CDR3 DNA follows: TGTGCCAGCAGCCTAGGGCTAGCGGGAGGTTACGAGCAGTACTTC. Full variable domain (missing parts from reference TRBV7-2 and TRBJ2-7): GAGVSQSPSNKVTEKGKDVELRCDPISGHTALYWYRQSLGQGLEFLIYFQGNSAPDKSGLPSDRFSAERTGGSVSTLTIQRTQQEDSAVYLCASSLGLAGGYEQYFGPGTRLTVT.